These 17 T cell receptor beta chains originate from one sample sequenced in a study of T cell repertoires in cytomegalovirus infection. TCRdb reanalysed the reads using MiXCR and keeps one entry per CDR3 protein. The repertoire includes around 530,000 distinct CDR3 sequences, 15% to 20% of them detected once, and roughly a quarter sits in the top ten. Sample: CD8+ T cells from PBMCs. These receptor sequences come from a human donor in good health (CMV status not recorded). Some clones in this sample may be carry-over from other donors' samples.

In this sample, this clonotype turned up many times. The chain couples TRBV24-1 to TRBJ2-5; either TRBD1 or TRBD2 may fit D (5 bases each). This CDR3 spans 16 amino acids. Germline V CDR1 and CDR2: KGHDR, SFDVKD. Trimming shortened V by 1 base and J by 1 base, and 12 bases separated the two germline ends. The CDR3 reads CATSDFGAGIQETQYF. The CDR3 nucleotides read TGTGCCACCAGTGATTTTGGGGCGGGCATCCAAGAGACCCAGTACTTC.

This clonotype was detected ten times or more. The genes are TRBV7-9 and TRBJ2-1; 8 bases map to TRBD1. V trimming: 5 bases; J trimming: 2 bases; junction bases outside the gene matches: 5. This CDR3 region has 15 residues. The germline CDR1 and CDR2 sequences are SEHNR and FQNEAQ (reference sequence). DNA of the CDR3: TGTGCCAGCAGCCCAGGACAGGGTCCCTACAATGAGCAGTTCTTC. Translation gives CASSPGQGPYNEQFF. Using reference TRBV7-9 and TRBJ2-1 for the parts outside the CDR3, the full variable domain is DTGVSQNPRHKITKRGQNVTFRCDPISEHNRLYWYRQTLGQGPEFLTYFQNEAQLEKSRLLSDRFSAERPKGSFSTLEIQRTEQGDSAMYLCASSPGQGPYNEQFFGPGTRLTVL.

There are many counts of this clonotype. V usage is TRBV28 and J usage is TRBJ1-5; 7 positions agree with TRBD1. Per germline, CDR1 MDHEN and CDR2 SYDVKM. The CDR3 totals 12 residues. Germline trimming cut 6 bases from V and 5 bases from J; bases unmatched to any gene: 1. CDR3 coding DNA: TGTGCCAGCAGAAGGGGGCATCAGCCCCAGCATTTT. This codes for CASRRGHQPQHF. The whole variable domain, remainder taken from reference TRBV28 and TRBJ1-5, is DVKVTQSSRYLVKRTGEKVFLECVQDMDHENMFWYRQDPGLGLRLIYFSYDVKMKEKGDIPEGYSVSREKKERFSLILESASTNQTSMYLCASRRGHQPQHFGDGTRLSIL.

This chain uses TRBV27 with TRBJ2-1; 7 bases fit TRBD2. CDR3 length: 16 amino acids. V dropped 2 bases and J dropped 3; count of bases not matched to a gene: 7. Germline lookup yields CDR1 MNHEY and CDR2 SMNVEV (reference sequence). In DNA form, the CDR3 reads TGTGCCAGCAGTTTAGGAGGGAGGGCCGTCTACAATGAGCAGTTCTTC. Its protein is CASSLGGRAVYNEQFF.

In this sample, this clonotype turned up many times. V gene TRBV5-4 combines with J gene TRBJ1-2; D unclear. Trimming took off 5 bases at V and 4 bases at J, with 9 bases between the two ends. Germline CDR1 is SGHNT and CDR2 is YYREEE (reference sequence). This CDR3 comprises 12 residues. CDR3: CASRKAIYGYTF. DNA of the CDR3: TGTGCCAGCAGAAAGGCCATCTATGGCTACACCTTC. Full variable domain (rest looked up from reference TRBV5-4 and TRBJ1-2): ETGVTQSPTHLIKTRGQQVTLRCSSQSGHNTVSWYQQALGQGPQFIFQYYREEENGRGNFPPRFSGLQFPNYSSELNVNALELDDSALYLCASRKAIYGYTFGSGTRLTVV.

This clonotype showed up many times. J is TRBJ1-6 and V is TRBV2; D possibly corresponds to TRBD1 (5 bases). Deletions cut 3 bases from V and 7 bases from J, with 13 bases between. The CDR3 sequence is 15 residues long. Germline values: CDR1 SNHLY, CDR2 FYNNEI. The CDR3 bases are TGTGCCAGCAGTGAGAGGGGTAAGAAGAATTCACCCCTCCACTTT. Encoded protein: CASSERGKKNSPLHF.

The chain recombines TRBV9 with TRBJ2-7; D is perhaps TRBD1 or TRBD2 (5 bases each). The CDR3 consists of 13 residues. Between the trimmed V and J ends, which lost 3 bases and 2 bases, there was a span of 9 bases. Germline V gene lookup returns CDR1 SGDLS and CDR2 YYNGEE. Here the CDR3 reads CASSAGTTYEQYF. The CDR3 DNA reads TGTGCCAGCAGCGCAGGGACGACCTACGAGCAGTACTTC. Filled out from reference TRBV9 and TRBJ2-7, the complete variable domain reads DSGVTQTPKHLITATGQRVTLRCSPRSGDLSVYWYQQSLDQGLQFLIQYYNGEERAKGNILERFSAQQFPDLHSELNLSSLELGDSALYFCASSAGTTYEQYFGPGTRLTVT.

V gene TRBV20-1 combines with J gene TRBJ2-1; D gene uncertain. Germline V lookup: CDR1 DFQATT, CDR2 SNEGSKA (reference sequence). V lost 4 bases to trimming and J lost 2 bases, with 9 bases between them. This CDR3 region has 13 residues. The CDR3 loop reads CSATGPTYNEQFF. CDR3 nucleotide sequence: TGCAGTGCTACCGGACCAACCTACAATGAGCAGTTCTTC.

In its sample, this clonotype was seen a few times. This rearrangement joins TRBV27 to TRBJ2-7; 12 bases are a match to TRBD2. CDR3 length: 16 residues. The V and J ends lost 3 bases and 5 bases, in that order; junction bases with no gene match: 8. Germline CDR1 and CDR2: MNHEY and SMNVEV (reference sequence). This chain's CDR3 is CASSLSSGRAGDEQYF. The CDR3 region has the DNA TGTGCCAGCAGTTTGTCTAGCGGGAGGGCCGGCGACGAGCAGTACTTC.

This clonotype was counted only a few times. V and J are TRBV28 and TRBJ1-1; no reliable D call. Germline V lookup: CDR1 MDHEN, CDR2 SYDVKM. Trimming removed 5 bases at V and 6 bases at J, with 10 bases between. The CDR3 sequence is 12 residues long. The CDR3 region has the DNA TGTGCCAGCAGTCCCCGGAGCGCTGAAGCTTTCTTT. It codes for CASSPRSAEAFF.

This clonotype was seen repeatedly, ten times or more. The chain combines TRBV11-2 with TRBJ2-7, with 7 bases lining up with TRBD1. The CDR3 is 14 residues long. The V segment lost 3 bases and the J segment 1 base; nucleotides outside the gene matches: 3. CDR1 SGHAT and CDR2 FQNNGV come from the germline V gene. CDR3 bases: TGTGCCAGCAGCTTGACAGGGAAATCCTACGAGCAGTACTTC. Translated: CASSLTGKSYEQYF.

The chain joins TRBV5-6 to TRBJ1-6, with D possibly TRBD1 on 5 matching bases. The CDR3 has 18 amino acids. From germline, CDR1 is SGHDT and CDR2 YYEEEE. The ends were cut back, 7 bases at V and 0 bases at J, with 20 bases in the middle. CDR3 loop: CASDRFRGRTSYNSPLHF. The CDR3 nucleotides are TGTGCCAGCGATCGGTTTCGGGGCAGAACCTCCTATAATTCACCCCTCCACTTT. Full variable domain (remainder filled in from reference TRBV5-6 and TRBJ1-6): DAGVTQSPTHLIKTRGQQVTLRCSPKSGHDTVSWYQQALGQGPQFIFQYYEEEERQRGNFPDRFSGHQFPNYSSELNVNALLLGDSALYLCASDRFRGRTSYNSPLHFGNGTRLTVT.

This clonotype came up many times. This chain's CDR3 is CASSFWGTGAYNEQFF. The CDR3 region has the DNA TGTGCCAGCAGCTTCTGGGGGACAGGGGCCTACAATGAGCAGTTCTTC. The chain employs TRBV7-3 and TRBJ2-1; TRBD1 matches at 10 bases. The CDR3 spans 16 residues. J gave up 2 bases and V 3 bases, and 4 bases lay outside the gene matches. From germline, CDR1 is SGHTA and CDR2 FQGTGA. The full variable domain, in which reference TRBV7-3 and TRBJ2-1 provide the parts outside the CDR3, is GAGVSQTPSNKVTEKGKYVELRCDPISGHTALYWYRQSLGQGPEFLIYFQGTGAADDSGLPNDRFFAVRPEGSVSTLKIQRTERGDSAVYLCASSFWGTGAYNEQFFGPGTRLTVL.

This clonotype showed up just a few times. The V and J genes are TRBV3-1 and TRBJ1-2; no firm D call. Germline CDR1 LGHDT, CDR2 YNNKEL (reference sequence). There are 15 residues in the CDR3. V was shortened by 1 base and J by 2 bases, with 11 bases between the two germline ends. The chain's CDR3 is CASSQVVDRNYGYTF. CDR3 DNA sequence: TGTGCCAGCAGCCAAGTAGTAGATCGGAACTATGGCTACACCTTC.

Many counts were recorded for this clonotype. The V call is TRBV7-2, the J call TRBJ1-3; D gene ambiguous. From germline, CDR1 is SGHTA and CDR2 FQGNSA. The CDR3 loop spans 15 amino acids. V was trimmed by 7 bases and J by 0 bases, leaving 13 bases between them. The CDR3: CASTTDGFSGNTIYF. The CDR3 DNA follows: TGTGCCAGCACCACAGACGGTTTCTCTGGAAACACCATATATTTT.

This clonotype has ten or more counts. The V and J genes are TRBV4-1 and TRBJ1-2; D gene unclear. Germline CDR1 MGHRA, CDR2 YSYEKL. CDR3 length: 14 residues. Trimming took 0 bases from V and 5 from J, leaving 10 bases between them. Here the CDR3 DNA reads TGCGCCAGCAGCCAAGATCGTGTCCGTTATGGCTACACCTTC. Translated, it gives CASSQDRVRYGYTF.

This clonotype was found many times. This chain joins TRBV7-9 and TRBJ2-1, with 12 nucleotides matching TRBD2. V lost 5 bases to trimming and J lost 4 bases; unmatched junction nucleotides: 9. Germline V lookup: CDR1 SEHNR, CDR2 FQNEAQ (reference sequence). The CDR3 runs 17 residues. The CDR3 sequence: CASSPDHLAGGYNEQFF. The CDR3 nucleotides are TGTGCCAGCAGCCCCGACCATCTAGCGGGAGGGTACAATGAGCAGTTCTTC.